One sample yielded the 16 T cell receptor beta chains listed below, sequenced in a study of T-cell reconstitution after alpha-beta-depleted transplantation in children (dated by TCRdb to 2016 to 2017). Receptors were amplified or captured by PCR. Sequencer: Illumina HiSeq 2500. TCR library preparation used molecular barcoding, with unique molecular identifiers applied to normalize quantification of the TCRbeta repertoire. In-frame beta chains were kept once TCRdb had trimmed the public reads at Q25 with fastp and called clones with MiXCR. Each entry merges the rows of one CDR3 protein and shows their most common DNA and genes. For this sample the table gives approximately 640,000 distinct CDR3 sequences, of which approximately 16% were detected only once. Clones ranked in the top ten supply under 1.2% of the sample. The sample in question was PBMCs from the stem cell graft donor, obtained from the stem cell graft. Source of these receptors: a human donor who donated a stem cell graft to a child with acute myeloid leukemia.

This clonotype appeared many times. V usage is TRBV7-2 and J usage is TRBJ1-2, with D possibly being TRBD1 (6 bases). V was clipped by 6 bases and J by 2 bases, with 13 bases between them. The CDR3 is 14 amino acids. CDR1 is SGHTA and CDR2 is FQGNSA in the germline V gene. CDR3 DNA sequence: TGTGCCAGCAGTCACCGGGGACAAAACTATGGCTACACCTTC. It codes for CASSHRGQNYGYTF.

This clonotype has ten or more counts. The chain is built from TRBV4-3 and TRBJ2-2; a possible D gene is TRBD2 (5 bases). The germline V gene has CDR1 LGHNA and CDR2 YSLEER. This CDR3 contains 16 residues. V was pared by 1 base and J by 2 bases, with 11 bases between. The CDR3 coding sequence is TGCGCCAGCAGCCAAGTGGAGGATTTCAACACCGGGGAGCTGTTTTTT. Encoded protein: CASSQVEDFNTGELFF.

This clonotype occurred many times. One end of the junction varies from germline; a read error may be responsible. This chain uses TRBV20-1 with TRBJ2-1; D may match TRBD1 or TRBD2 (5 bases each). The CDR3 runs to 12 residues. CDR1 is DFQATT, CDR2 SNEGSKA, per germline (reference sequence). CDR3 sequence: CSAEGPHNEQLF. The DNA for the CDR3 is TGCAGTGCAGAGGGACCCCACAATGAGCAGCTCTTC.

This clonotype was seen more than once but under ten times. The chain has TRBV20-1 and TRBJ2-1; 10 nucleotides line up with TRBD2. Germline CDR1 reads DFQATT; CDR2 reads SNEGSKA (reference sequence). After removal of 1 base from V and 3 bases from J, the junction contained 12 bases not matched to a gene. The CDR3 is 18 residues long. This chain's CDR3 is CSARGNSGAGGLYNEQFF. CDR3 nucleotides: TGCAGTGCTAGAGGGAATAGTGGAGCGGGGGGGCTCTACAATGAGCAGTTCTTC.

The table lists this clonotype with many counts. The V gene is TRBV7-6, the J gene TRBJ1-1; D call uncertain. Per the germline V gene, CDR1 is SGHVS and CDR2 is FNYEAQ. The CDR3 has 16 amino acids. V was trimmed by 1 base and J by 6 bases, leaving 18 bases between them. CDR3 DNA: TGTGCCAGCAGCTTAGGTAAAAAAGGAGTGAGGGCTGAAGCTTTCTTT. It encodes CASSLGKKGVRAEAFF.

The table lists this clonotype with many counts. This sequence joins TRBV6-5 and TRBJ2-7; D is undetermined. V lost 4 bases to trimming and J lost 4 bases, with 20 bases between them. The V gene's germline CDR1 is MNHEY and CDR2 SVGAGI. CDR3 length: 16 amino acids. The CDR3 DNA follows: TGTGCCAGCAGTTTATCAGTAGGGTTTTGGAAGTACGAGCAGTACTTC. This gives the protein CASSLSVGFWKYEQYF.

This clonotype has just a few counts. V gene TRBV12-3 or TRBV12-4 combines with J gene TRBJ2-7; TRBD2 is a possible D gene (6 bases). The CDR3 totals 15 residues. V lost 5 bases to trimming and J lost 1 base, with 15 bases between them. Here the CDR3 reads CASSLRLVLSYEQYF. The CDR3 nucleotides read TGTGCCAGCAGTCTTAGACTAGTATTATCCTACGAGCAGTACTTC.

The table lists this clonotype with a few counts. The rearrangement joins TRBV12-3 or TRBV12-4 to TRBJ2-1; 9 positions match TRBD2. The CDR3 sequence is 16 residues long. V lost 1 base to trimming and J lost 10 bases; unmatched junction nucleotides: 11. The CDR3 DNA is TGTGCCAGCAGTTTAGGCGGGGGGGACCTTATGAAAGAGCAGTTCTTC. This encodes CASSLGGGDLMKEQFF.

This clonotype showed up many times. This sequence joins TRBV6-2 or TRBV6-3 and TRBJ2-1, with D perhaps TRBD2 (6 bases). V lost 7 bases, J lost 9 bases, and 10 bases lay in between. This CDR3 comprises 11 residues. Germline lookup yields CDR1 MNHEY and CDR2 SVGEGT. CDR3: CASNMGGEQFF. The CDR3 region has the DNA TGTGCCAGCAATATGGGGGGTGAGCAGTTCTTC.

This clonotype has only a few counts. The chain joins TRBV7-9 to TRBJ2-7; D is perhaps TRBD1 (6 bases). From germline, CDR1 is SEHNR and CDR2 FQNEAQ (reference sequence). The CDR3 spans 12 residues. The DNA of the CDR3 is TGTGCCAGCAGCTTAGGCCTGGACAGAGTGGTAGTC. Its protein product is CASSLGLDRVVV.

This clonotype was seen a handful of times. This chain uses TRBV6-5 with TRBJ2-1, with TRBD2 matching 10 bases. Unmatched junction bases numbered 3, after V lost 5 bases and J lost 2 bases. In germline, CDR1 is MNHEY, CDR2 SVGAGI. This CDR3 is 15 amino acids long. The CDR3 region has the DNA TGTGCCAGCAGTACTAGCGGGGCGACCTACAATGAGCAGTTCTTC. Protein product: CASSTSGATYNEQFF.

This clonotype was found many times. The rearrangement links TRBV29-1 to TRBJ2-3; TRBD2 is a possible D gene (6 bases). The CDR3 extends over 11 amino acids. V was clipped by 6 bases and J by 7 bases, with 11 bases between them. From germline, CDR1 is SQVTM and CDR2 ANQGSEA. CDR3 sequence reads: CSVGRDNTQYF. The CDR3 nucleotides are TGCAGCGTCGGGCGGGATAATACGCAGTATTTT.

Only a few counts were recorded for this clonotype. V usage is TRBV21-1 and J usage is TRBJ2-7; the DNA was not compared with TRBD1, the D call given in the table. TRBV21-1 is recorded as a pseudogene. The CDR3 has 14 residues. The DNA of the CDR3 is TGTGCCAGCAGCAAAATCCGTTCGGGGCACGAGCAGTACGTC. Amino acid sequence: CASSKIRSGHEQYV.

This clonotype was observed at least ten times. The V call is TRBV7-2, the J call TRBJ2-2; tentatively, D is TRBD1 (6 bases). Between the trimmed V and J ends, which lost 0 bases and 0 bases, there was a span of 11 bases. In germline, CDR1 is SGHTA, CDR2 FQGNSA. The length of the CDR3 is 17 residues. DNA of the CDR3: TGTGCCAGCAGCTTAGCCGGCAGGGGCACGAACACCGGGGAGCTGTTTTTT. Translated, it gives CASSLAGRGTNTGELFF.

This clonotype was observed many times. V and J are TRBV10-3 and TRBJ1-3; possible D gene TRBD1, 6 bases. Looked up from germline, CDR1 is ENHRY and CDR2 is SYGVKD. CDR3 length equals 14 residues. V lost 7 bases and J lost 0, with 10 bases in between. CDR3 sequence (DNA): TGTGCCATCACGGACAGTCCCTCTGGAAACACCATATATTTT. This encodes CAITDSPSGNTIYF.

This clonotype has just a few counts. This chain uses TRBV20-1 with TRBJ2-7, with D maybe TRBD1 (6 bases). Germline lookup yields CDR1 DFQATT and CDR2 SNEGSKA (reference sequence). The CDR3 length is 11 residues. Between the trimmed V and J ends, which lost 0 bases and 7 bases, there was a span of 7 bases. The DNA of the CDR3 is TGCAGTGCTAGAGATAGGGGGGAGCAGTACTTC. The encoded protein is CSARDRGEQYF.